Below, 30 T cell receptor beta chains from the same sample are listed, as sequenced in a study of Graves' ophthalmopathy and Graves' hyperthyroidism. From RNA, the CDR3 regions of TCR beta chains were amplified and sequenced. RT-PCR was first run with HTBI primers, then multiplex PCR in a second round. TCRdb recomputed calls from the multiplex PCR reads with MiXCR, one row per CDR3 protein. Of 200,000 to 300,000 distinct CDR3 sequences detected, about 47% appear once; the ten largest clones hold 40% to 55%. Sequencing was done on a sample of peripheral blood. The source of these receptors is an adult man with Graves' ophthalmopathy.

CDR3 DNA sequence: TGTGCCAGTAGTCCACCCGGGACTCTCAATCAGCCCCAGTATTTT. It yields the protein CASSPPGTLNQPQYF. The genes are TRBV19 and TRBJ1-5; D possibly corresponds to TRBD2 (6 bases). The end of the DNA aligns better with TRBJ2-3, so the J call may be wrong. The germline V gene has CDR1 LNHDA and CDR2 SQIVND (reference sequence). The CDR3 totals 15 residues.

V gene TRBV10-2 combines with J gene TRBJ1-2, with 7 bases lining up with TRBD1. The germline V gene has CDR1 WSHSY and CDR2 SAAADI. The length of the CDR3 is 15 residues. V trimming: 3 bases; J trimming: 3 bases; junction bases outside the gene matches: 7. This CDR3 is CASSDPTGIDYGYTF. The CDR3 coding sequence is TGCGCCAGCAGTGACCCGACAGGGATTGACTATGGCTACACCTTC.

The count of this clonotype is one. This chain uses TRBV7-8 with TRBJ2-7, with D tentatively TRBD2 (5 bases). Per the germline V gene, CDR1 is SGHVS and CDR2 is FQNEAQ. This CDR3 has 15 residues. Trimming stripped 2 bases from V and 7 bases from J, with 18 bases between. CDR3 loop: CASSLYSAIAGEQYF. The CDR3 DNA sequence: TGTGCCAGCAGCTTATATAGCGCGATAGCCGGGGAGCAGTACTTC.

The gene calls are TRBV2 and TRBJ1-4; the D gene is possibly TRBD1 (5 bases). The CDR3 is made up of 19 amino acids. Germline CDR1 SNHLY, CDR2 FYNNEI. Between the trimmed V and J ends, which lost 6 bases and 5 bases, there was a span of 28 bases. The CDR3 region has the DNA TGTGCCAGCAGCCAAGATCCGGGAAGCGCAGGGATGCAGAATGAAAAACTGTTTTTT. As protein: CASSQDPGSAGMQNEKLFF.

This chain connects TRBV6-2 or TRBV6-3 to TRBJ1-2, with D tentatively TRBD1 (5 bases). With 5 bases removed from V and 5 bases from J, the gap between germline ends came to 15 bases. This CDR3 region has 14 residues. CDR1 MNHEY and CDR2 SVGEGT come from the germline V gene. The CDR3 DNA reads TGTGCCAGCAGTGCCTCCGGGACGCTTTATGGCTACACCTTC. Translating gives CASSASGTLYGYTF.

The chain couples TRBV12-3 or TRBV12-4 to TRBJ2-7; D possibly matches TRBD1 or TRBD2 (5 bases each). The CDR3 contains 13 residues. V shed 5 bases and J shed 12 bases, with 20 bases lying between them. CDR3 coding DNA: TGTGCCAGCAGTCCCGGGACCCCAGTTAATCGGTACTTC. Its protein product is CASSPGTPVNRYF.

The V gene is TRBV6-2 or TRBV6-3, the J gene TRBJ2-5; 9 nucleotides align to TRBD1. Germline assignment: CDR1 MNHEY and CDR2 SVGEGT. Trimming took 6 bases from V and 11 from J; bases not matched to a gene: 13. The CDR3 extends over 14 amino acids. Here the CDR3 DNA reads TGTGCCAGCAGAACCCTGGGACAGGGACCAAAGCAGTACTTC. This encodes CASRTLGQGPKQYF.

The chain carries TRBV4-2 and TRBJ1-5; D call uncertain. This CDR3 comprises 15 residues. With 0 bases removed from V and 7 bases from J, the gap between germline ends came to 13 bases. Per germline, CDR1 LGHNA and CDR2 YNFKEQ. CDR3 sequence: CASSQDGQSGQPQHF. CDR3 DNA: TGTGCCAGCAGCCAAGATGGGCAAAGCGGGCAGCCCCAGCATTTT.

This chain joins TRBV28 and TRBJ1-1, with TRBD1 matching 9 bases. This CDR3 contains 14 residues. Germline V gives CDR1 MDHEN, CDR2 SYDVKM. Germline trimming cut 6 bases from V and 7 bases from J; bases unmatched to any gene: 9. The CDR3 spells CASSLDRGWVEAFF. CDR3 DNA: TGTGCCAGCAGCTTGGACAGGGGATGGGTTGAAGCTTTCTTT.

The V and J genes are TRBV12-3 or TRBV12-4 and TRBJ2-7; D possibly corresponds to TRBD1 (5 bases). The CDR3 length is 13 residues. V was clipped by 5 bases and J by 2 bases, with 10 bases between them. The CDR3 nucleotides are TGTGCCAGCAGTGTCGACAGAACCTACGAGCAGTACTTC. The encoded protein is CASSVDRTYEQYF.

This sequence joins TRBV24-1 and TRBJ1-2, with TRBD1 matching over 12 bases. Germline V gene lookup returns CDR1 KGHDR and CDR2 SFDVKD. This CDR3 contains 15 residues. V was pared by 4 bases and J by 8 bases, with 7 bases of the junction left unmatched. The CDR3, as DNA: TGTGCCACCAGTGAGCCGGGACAGGGGGCAATCGGCTACACCTTC. Its protein is CATSEPGQGAIGYTF.

This clonotype was seen a single time. J is TRBJ2-2 and V is TRBV20-1; 11 bases are a match to TRBD1. The CDR3 is 14 amino acids. Unmatched junction bases numbered 1, after V lost 1 base and J lost 6 bases. The germline gives CDR1 DFQATT, CDR2 SNEGSKA (reference sequence). In DNA, the CDR3 is TGCAGTGCTAGAGGGGACAGGGGGGCCGGGGAGCTGTTTTTT. This sequence encodes CSARGDRGAGELFF.

V is TRBV6-1 and J is TRBJ2-7; D might be TRBD1 (5 bases). The V end lost 4 bases, the J end lost 3 bases, and 16 bases lay between the germline ends. This CDR3 is 15 amino acids long. Germline lookup yields CDR1 MNHNS and CDR2 SASEGT. CDR3 DNA: TGTGCCAGCAGTGTACCCTTGACAGCCGACTACGAGCAGTACTTC. Amino acids: CASSVPLTADYEQYF.

The genes are TRBV7-3 and TRBJ2-5; a possible D gene is TRBD2 (6 bases). From germline, CDR1 is SGHTA and CDR2 FQGTGA. The V and J ends lost 1 base and 2 bases respectively, with 14 bases between them. CDR3 length: 16 residues. CDR3 amino acids: CASSLKATGRQETQYF. The DNA for the CDR3 is TGTGCCAGCAGCTTAAAGGCGACGGGGAGGCAAGAGACCCAGTACTTC. Complete variable domain (other parts from reference TRBV7-3 and TRBJ2-5): GAGVSQTPSNKVTEKGKYVELRCDPISGHTALYWYRQSLGQGPEFLIYFQGTGAADDSGLPNDRFFAVRPEGSVSTLKIQRTERGDSAVYLCASSLKATGRQETQYFGPGTRLLVL.

This clonotype was detected only a few times. J is TRBJ1-6 and V is TRBV9; TRBD1 agrees at 10 bases. There are 14 residues in the CDR3. Per the germline V gene, CDR1 is SGDLS and CDR2 is YYNGEE. With V trimmed by 3 bases and J by 10 bases, 4 bases remained unmatched. The chain's CDR3 is CASSADRGGSPLHF. The CDR3 nucleotides read TGTGCCAGCAGCGCGGACAGGGGGGGATCACCCCTCCACTTT. Using reference TRBV9 and TRBJ1-6 for the parts outside the CDR3, the full variable domain is DSGVTQTPKHLITATGQRVTLRCSPRSGDLSVYWYQQSLDQGLQFLIQYYNGEERAKGNILERFSAQQFPDLHSELNLSSLELGDSALYFCASSADRGGSPLHFGNGTRLTVT.

CDR3 nucleotide sequence: TGTGCCAGCACGAACGGACTGAACACTGAAGCTTTCTTT. This codes for CASTNGLNTEAFF. The V call is TRBV6-1, the J call TRBJ1-1; no reliable D call. The CDR3 is 13 residues long. The V gene lost 7 bases and the J gene lost 0 bases, with 9 bases spanning the gap. The germline CDR1 and CDR2 sequences are MNHNS and SASEGT.

Many counts were recorded for this clonotype. The chain links TRBV29-1 to TRBJ2-3; TRBD2 aligns across 10 bases. Trimming removed 5 bases from V and 4 bases from J; junction bases left unmatched: 3. Germline CDR1 and CDR2: SQVTM and ANQGSEA. The length of the CDR3 is 13 residues. DNA for the CDR3: TGCAGCGTTCCTAGCGGGAGCTCAGATACGCAGTATTTT. As protein: CSVPSGSSDTQYF.

The chain uses TRBV9 and TRBJ2-7, with 8 positions matching TRBD1. The CDR3 extends over 15 amino acids. The J segment lost 6 bases and the V segment lost 2 bases, leaving 10 bases of the junction unmatched. Per germline, CDR1 SGDLS and CDR2 YYNGEE. In nucleotides, the CDR3 is TGTGCCAGCAGCGTCACCGGGACAGGAAGGGCCGAGCAGTACTTC. Amino acids: CASSVTGTGRAEQYF.

This clonotype was detected a few times. One end of the junction varies from germline; a read error may be responsible. The chain employs TRBV10-3 and TRBJ1-2; maybe TRBD1 (5 bases). This CDR3 spans 15 amino acids. CDR1 ENHRY and CDR2 SYGVKD come from the germline V gene. The CDR3 reads CASSELGDPNYGYTF. The CDR3 DNA is TGTGCCAGCAGTGAACTGGGGGACCCTAACTATGGCTACACCTTC.

This clonotype has just a few counts. The genes are TRBV6-1 and TRBJ1-5; no reliable D call. V was clipped by 3 bases and J by 11 bases, with 14 bases between them. This CDR3 is 13 amino acids long. From germline, CDR1 is MNHNS and CDR2 SASEGT. As DNA, the CDR3 is TGTGCCAGCAGTGAGTCCCCCGGGCTAGCCCAGCATTTT. It translates to CASSESPGLAQHF.

This chain joins TRBV9 and TRBJ1-6; 7 nucleotides line up with TRBD1. V trimming: 4 bases; J trimming: 8 bases; junction bases outside the gene matches: 9. This CDR3 comprises 15 residues. In germline, CDR1 is SGDLS, CDR2 YYNGEE. The chain's CDR3 is CASSQGQDRYSPLHF. The CDR3, as DNA: TGTGCCAGCAGCCAAGGACAGGATCGATATTCACCCCTCCACTTT.

This chain connects TRBV4-1 to TRBJ1-4, with no clear D. V lost 1 base and J lost 7, with 4 bases in between. CDR3 length equals 12 residues. Germline V gene data show CDR1 as MGHRA and CDR2 as YSYEKL. The CDR3 region is CASSQVTEKLFF. The CDR3 DNA sequence: TGCGCCAGCAGCCAAGTAACTGAAAAACTGTTTTTT.

The chain has TRBV25-1 and TRBJ2-2; 10 bases line up with TRBD2. The CDR3 totals 17 residues. Germline CDR1 reads MGHDK; CDR2 reads SYGVNS. V lost 4 bases and J lost 1; bases outside the gene matches: 6. CDR3 DNA: TGTGCCAGCAGTGCGTCCGCTAGCGGGAGGAACACCGGGGAGCTGTTTTTT. Translated, it gives CASSASASGRNTGELFF.

This clonotype was counted many times. The junction does not match germline at one end; this may be a read error. The V call is TRBV3-1, the J call TRBJ1-1; 9 positions agree with TRBD1. This CDR3 is 15 amino acids long. Germline lookup yields CDR1 LGHDT and CDR2 YNNKEL (reference sequence). Here the CDR3 DNA reads TGTGCCAGCAGCCAAGATGGGACAGGGAACGCTGAAGCTTTCTTT. Translated, it gives CASSQDGTGNAEAFF. Combining the CDR3 with reference TRBV3-1 and TRBJ1-1 gives the whole variable domain DTAVSQTPKYLVTQMGNDKSIKCEQNLGHDTMYWYKQDSKKFLKIMFSYNNKELIINETVPNRFSPKSPDKAHLNLHINSLELGDSAVYFCASSQDGTGNAEAFFGQGTRLTVV.

Only a few counts were recorded for this clonotype. The gene calls are TRBV7-6 and TRBJ1-5; a weak D match, TRBD1 (5 bases). Trimming removed 5 bases at V and 4 bases at J, with 12 bases between. Germline V gene lookup returns CDR1 SGHVS and CDR2 FNYEAQ. The CDR3 covers 14 residues. The CDR3 region is CASSLWDGNQPQHF. In nucleotides, the CDR3 is TGTGCCAGCAGCCTATGGGACGGTAATCAGCCCCAGCATTTT.

The V call is TRBV20-1, the J call TRBJ2-2; 11 positions match TRBD2. Germline loops: CDR1 DFQATT, CDR2 SNEGSKA (reference sequence). V dropped 3 bases and J dropped 3; count of bases not matched to a gene: 3. This CDR3 spans 15 amino acids. CDR3 in amino acids: CSARHSGRDTGELFF. The CDR3 nucleotides are TGCAGTGCTAGGCATAGCGGGAGGGACACCGGGGAGCTGTTTTTT.

This sequence joins TRBV20-1 and TRBJ2-2, with D hard to call. V was cut by 1 base and J by 6 bases, with 12 bases left in between. CDR3 length: 14 residues. Germline V lookup: CDR1 DFQATT, CDR2 SNEGSKA (reference sequence). This chain's CDR3 is CSARAKGRAGELFF. CDR3 nucleotides: TGCAGTGCTAGAGCCAAGGGAAGGGCCGGGGAGCTGTTTTTT.

The chain uses TRBV12-3 or TRBV12-4 and TRBJ2-7, with D tentatively TRBD1 (6 bases). CDR3 length: 15 amino acids. V lost 0 bases and J 7 bases, leaving 16 bases between the germline ends. Here the CDR3 reads CASSLALGQFREQYF. The CDR3 bases are TGTGCCAGCAGTTTAGCCCTCGGACAGTTCAGGGAGCAGTACTTC.

This clonotype appeared many times. The chain links TRBV29-1 to TRBJ1-2; D not certain. V was trimmed by 3 bases and J by 2 bases, leaving 7 bases between them. The CDR3 sequence is 12 residues long. Germline CDR1 reads SQVTM; CDR2 reads ANQGSEA. The CDR3 loop reads CSVETRNYGYTF. CDR3 sequence (DNA): TGCAGCGTTGAGACCAGGAACTATGGCTACACCTTC. Full variable domain (outside the CDR3, taken from reference TRBV29-1 and TRBJ1-2): SAVISQKPSRDICQRGTSLTIQCQVDSQVTMMFWYRQQPGQSLTLIATANQGSEATYESGFVIDKFPISRPNLTFSTLTVSNMSPEDSSIYLCSVETRNYGYTFGSGTRLTVV.

CDR3 residues: CASSQEKDGSFYGYTF. CDR3 DNA: TGTGCCAGCAGCCAAGAAAAGGACGGCTCCTTCTATGGCTACACCTTC. The chain employs TRBV14 and TRBJ1-2; D not resolved. V was pared by 0 bases and J by 4 bases, with 15 bases between. The CDR3 has 16 residues. CDR1 and CDR2 (germline): SGHDN, FVKESK.